This TCR beta chain was captured in a study of T cells in Graves' hyperthyroidism and ophthalmopathy. Study overall: Peripheral blood was acquired at first diagnosis, ahead of any therapy whatsoever.

Amplified TCR beta CDR3 regions derived from RNA transcripts. HTBI primers drove first-round RT-PCR of the TCR CDR3. TCRdb independently ran MiXCR on the multiplex PCR reads; one entry per CDR3 protein. This table holds around 480,000 distinct CDR3 sequences, around 14% found once. Exclusion of patients followed from uncontrolled infection, other autoimmune disease, pregnancy or lactation. Whole-study findings and limits: The model anticipated ophthalmopathy a median approximately 6.7 months pre-onset.

Trimming at V came to 4 bases and at J to 7 bases, leaving 14 bases not matched to a gene. The CDR3 extends over 16 amino acids. From germline, CDR1 is LGHDT and CDR2 YNNKEL (reference sequence). A few counts support this clonotype. The antigen is undetermined. Sequencing was done on a sample of blood. The source of this sequence is a young woman with Graves' hyperthyroidism. The chain is built from TRBV3-1 and TRBJ2-5, with TRBD2 matching over 8 bases. CDR3 sequence: CASSRAGGGRLGTQYF. The CDR3 nucleotides read TGTGCCAGCAGCCGCGCCGGGGGCGGGAGGCTGGGGACCCAGTACTTC.